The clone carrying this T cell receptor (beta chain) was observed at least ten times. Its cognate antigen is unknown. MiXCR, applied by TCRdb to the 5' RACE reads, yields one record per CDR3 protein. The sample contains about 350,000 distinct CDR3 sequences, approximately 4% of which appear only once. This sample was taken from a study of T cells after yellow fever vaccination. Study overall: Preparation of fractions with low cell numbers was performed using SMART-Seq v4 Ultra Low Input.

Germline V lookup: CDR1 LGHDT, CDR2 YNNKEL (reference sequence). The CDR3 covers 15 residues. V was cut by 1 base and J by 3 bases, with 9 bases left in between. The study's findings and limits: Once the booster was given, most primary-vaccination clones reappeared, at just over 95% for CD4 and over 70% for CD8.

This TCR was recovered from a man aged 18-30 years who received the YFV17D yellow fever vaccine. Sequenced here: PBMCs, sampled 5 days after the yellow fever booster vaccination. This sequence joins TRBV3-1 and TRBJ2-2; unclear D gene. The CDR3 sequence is CASSQGVGYTGELFF. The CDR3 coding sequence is TGTGCCAGCAGCCAAGGAGTGGGGTACACCGGGGAGCTGTTTTTT.